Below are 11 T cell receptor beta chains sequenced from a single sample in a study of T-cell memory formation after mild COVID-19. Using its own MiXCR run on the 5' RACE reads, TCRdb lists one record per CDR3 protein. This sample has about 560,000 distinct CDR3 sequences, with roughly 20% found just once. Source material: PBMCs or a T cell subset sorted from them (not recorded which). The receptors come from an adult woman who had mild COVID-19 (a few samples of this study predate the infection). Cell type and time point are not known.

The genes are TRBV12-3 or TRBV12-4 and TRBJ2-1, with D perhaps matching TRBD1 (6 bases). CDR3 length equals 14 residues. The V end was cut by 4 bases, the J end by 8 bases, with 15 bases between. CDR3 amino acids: CASSSTYRVDEQFF. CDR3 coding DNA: TGTGCCAGCAGTTCAACCTACAGGGTCGATGAGCAGTTCTTC.

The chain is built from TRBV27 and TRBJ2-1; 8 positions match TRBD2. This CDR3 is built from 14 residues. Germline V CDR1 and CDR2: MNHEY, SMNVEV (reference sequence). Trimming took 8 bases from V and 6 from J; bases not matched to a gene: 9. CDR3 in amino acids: CASGPGLVLNEQFF. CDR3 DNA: TGTGCCAGCGGACCGGGACTAGTTCTCAATGAGCAGTTCTTC.

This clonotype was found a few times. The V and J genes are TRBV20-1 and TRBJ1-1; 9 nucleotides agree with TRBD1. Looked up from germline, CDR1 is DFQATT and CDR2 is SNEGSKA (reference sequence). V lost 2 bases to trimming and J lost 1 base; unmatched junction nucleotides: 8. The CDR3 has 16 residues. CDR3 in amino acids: CSARPNPGQGNTEAFF. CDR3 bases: TGCAGTGCTAGACCGAACCCGGGACAGGGGAACACTGAAGCTTTCTTT.

CDR3 DNA: TGTGCCAGTAGTCCGACTAGCGCCACAGATACGCAGTATTTT. Translating it yields CASSPTSATDTQYF. The chain joins TRBV19 to TRBJ2-3, with TRBD2 matching over 8 bases. Trimming took 5 bases from V and 2 from J; bases not matched to a gene: 3. Germline CDR1 reads LNHDA; CDR2 reads SQIVND (reference sequence). The CDR3 sequence is 14 residues long.

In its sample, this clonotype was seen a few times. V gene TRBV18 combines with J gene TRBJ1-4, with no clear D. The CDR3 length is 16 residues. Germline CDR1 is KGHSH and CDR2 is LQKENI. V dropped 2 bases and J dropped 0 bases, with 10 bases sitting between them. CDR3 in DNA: TGTGCCAGCTCACCAGTTTTCGCCACAACTAATGAAAAACTGTTTTTT. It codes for CASSPVFATTNEKLFF. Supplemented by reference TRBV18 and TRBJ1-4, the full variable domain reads NAGVMQNPRHLVRRRGQEARLRCSPMKGHSHVYWYRQLPEEGLKFMVYLQKENIIDESGMPKERFSAEFPKEGPSILRIQQVVRGDSAAYFCASSPVFATTNEKLFFGSGTQLSVL.

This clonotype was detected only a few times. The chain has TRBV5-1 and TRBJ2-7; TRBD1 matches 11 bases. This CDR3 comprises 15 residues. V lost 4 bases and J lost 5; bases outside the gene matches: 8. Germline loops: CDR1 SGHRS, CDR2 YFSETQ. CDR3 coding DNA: TGCGCCAGCAGCCTAGGACAGGGGGCCGGGGACGAGCAGTACTTC. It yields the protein CASSLGQGAGDEQYF.

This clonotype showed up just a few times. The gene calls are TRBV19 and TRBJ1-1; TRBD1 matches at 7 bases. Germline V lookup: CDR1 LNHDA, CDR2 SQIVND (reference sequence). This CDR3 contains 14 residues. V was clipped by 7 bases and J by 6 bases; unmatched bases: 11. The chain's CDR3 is CASTKVVGGPEAFF. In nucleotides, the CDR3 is TGTGCCAGTACTAAGGTGGTAGGGGGCCCTGAAGCTTTCTTT. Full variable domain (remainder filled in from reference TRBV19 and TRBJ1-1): DGGITQSPKYLFRKEGQNVTLSCEQNLNHDAMYWYRQDPGQGLRLIYYSQIVNDFQKGDIAEGYSVSREKKESFPLTVTSAQKNPTAFYLCASTKVVGGPEAFFGQGTRLTVV.

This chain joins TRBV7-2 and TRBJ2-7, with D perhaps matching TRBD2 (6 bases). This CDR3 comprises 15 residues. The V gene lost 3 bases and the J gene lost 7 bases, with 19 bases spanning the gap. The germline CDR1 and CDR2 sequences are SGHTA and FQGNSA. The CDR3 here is CASSLTAPGVDEQYF. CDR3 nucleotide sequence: TGTGCCAGCAGCTTGACTGCCCCGGGAGTCGATGAGCAGTACTTC. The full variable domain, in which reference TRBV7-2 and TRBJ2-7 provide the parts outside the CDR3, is GAGVSQSPSNKVTEKGKDVELRCDPISGHTALYWYRQSLGQGLEFLIYFQGNSAPDKSGLPSDRFSAERTGGSVSTLTIQRTQQEDSAVYLCASSLTAPGVDEQYFGPGTRLTVT.

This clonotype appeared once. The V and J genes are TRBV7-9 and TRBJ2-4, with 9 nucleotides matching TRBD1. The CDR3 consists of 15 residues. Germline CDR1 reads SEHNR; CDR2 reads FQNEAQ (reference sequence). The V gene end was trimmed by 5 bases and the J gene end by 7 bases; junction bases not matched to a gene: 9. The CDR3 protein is CASSLAPGQGNIQYF. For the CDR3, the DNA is TGTGCCAGCAGCCTGGCCCCGGGACAGGGTAACATTCAGTACTTC.

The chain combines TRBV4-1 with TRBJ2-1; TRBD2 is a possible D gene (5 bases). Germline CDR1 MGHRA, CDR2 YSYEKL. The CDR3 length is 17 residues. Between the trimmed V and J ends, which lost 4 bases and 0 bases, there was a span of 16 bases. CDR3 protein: CASSLGLVPSSYNEQFF. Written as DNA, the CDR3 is TGCGCCAGCAGCCTCGGACTGGTTCCCAGCTCCTACAATGAGCAGTTCTTC.

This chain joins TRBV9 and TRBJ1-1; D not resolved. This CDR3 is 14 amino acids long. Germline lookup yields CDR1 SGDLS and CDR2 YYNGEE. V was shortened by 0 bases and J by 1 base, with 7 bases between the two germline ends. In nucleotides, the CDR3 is TGTGCCAGCAGCGTAGCTCCGGCGAACACTGAAGCTTTCTTT. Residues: CASSVAPANTEAFF.